This T cell receptor beta chain was captured in a study of blood T cells in healthy people across ages. V dropped 0 bases and J dropped 7; count of bases not matched to a gene: 4. The CDR3 spans 14 residues. Germline V CDR1 and CDR2: SGHRS, YFSETQ. In its sample, this clonotype was seen a few times. RNA extraction gave at least 5.5 micrograms of total RNA per sample. Next came a second PCR, run for about 7 to 12 cycles, which used a sample-barcoded 5' primer along with a J-beta primer mix. Each CDR3 protein gets one entry after TCRdb re-called the 5' RACE reads with MiXCR. The repertoire consists of fewer than 700,000 distinct CDR3 sequences, with roughly 43% occurring once and the leading ten covering about 22%.

The chain employs TRBV5-1 and TRBJ2-5; 9 bases line up with TRBD1. The sample consisted of blood. This TCR came from an elderly man in good health. DNA of the CDR3: TGCGCCAGCAGCTTGGGGACAGGGGAACGGACCCAGTACTTC. Translation gives CASSLGTGERTQYF.